The clone carrying this T cell receptor (beta chain) was seen more than once but under ten times. Its antigen is not identified. The data stem from a study of cytomegalovirus exposure and HLA in healthy donors. Study findings and constraints: There were 150 to 200 TCR beta chains listed as cytomegalovirus-associated. One later analysis reportedly identified an Asian-associated ancestry cluster that showed fewer N-insertions than the approximately 710-donor mean. When a later analysis compared HLA-associated TCR beta chains with equally common others, the HLA-associated chains turned out to be more clonally expanded and to have lower generation probabilities.

The PCR employed 60 Vbeta primers together with 13 Jbeta primers. Generated by immunoSEQ multiplex PCR, the TCRdb table keeps only in-frame clones and is missing some. The data show some 150,000 clones, 82% seen once. The V and J ends lost 5 bases and 8 bases respectively, with 18 bases between them. This CDR3 spans 14 amino acids. Germline lookup yields CDR1 MNHEY and CDR2 SVGAGI. Sequences were obtained from PBMCs. The rearrangement joins TRBV6-5 to TRBJ1-1; D is undetermined. The sequence was obtained from a man aged 45-65 years in good health and CMV-seropositive. The CDR3 spells CASSDLMAVWEAFF. The CDR3 nucleotides are TGTGCCAGCAGTGATTTGATGGCAGTTTGGGAAGCTTTCTTT.